This entry lists 26 T cell receptor beta chains sequenced from one sample in a study of CD4 T cells in relation to SARS-CoV-2 and coronaviruses. Assay: immunoSEQ multiplex PCR; the TCRdb copy retains only in-frame clones and omits some. This sample has 68,000 or so clones, with 93% found just once. The unexposed donors gave CD4+ T cells in about 2011-2018, prior to COVID-19. The specimen sequenced was naive CD4+ T cells from PBMCs. Regarding subset: naive CD4+ T cells isolated by negative enrichment. The receptor source for this set is a human donor in good health.

The rearrangement uses TRBV5-6 and TRBJ1-5, with TRBD1 matching 10 bases. CDR1 and CDR2 from the germline V gene are SGHDT and YYEEEE. The CDR3 contains 14 residues. The ends lost 5 bases at V and 5 bases at J; junction bases unmatched: 4. CDR3 DNA sequence: TGTGCCAGCAGTGGACAGGGGGTCTATCAGCCCCAGCATTTT. Translated, it gives CASSGQGVYQPQHF.

The table lists this clone with a few counts. The CDR3 sequence: CSAGEMHGELFF. Written as DNA, the CDR3 is TGCAGCGCCGGAGAGATGCACGGGGAGCTGTTTTTT. The J gene is TRBJ2-2, the V gene TRBV29-1; D is ambiguous. From germline, CDR1 is SQVTM and CDR2 ANQGSEA. The V end lost 7 bases, the J end lost 7 bases, and 13 bases lay between the germline ends. This CDR3 has 12 residues.

The V and J genes are TRBV5-1 and TRBJ2-2; D gene uncertain. V lost 0 bases to trimming and J lost 1 base, with 4 bases between them. Per the germline V gene, CDR1 is SGHRS and CDR2 is YFSETQ. The CDR3 contains 14 residues. In DNA, the CDR3 is TGCGCCAGCAGCTTGGAAGTGAACACCGGGGAGCTGTTTTTT. It is translated as CASSLEVNTGELFF.

The chain uses TRBV2 and TRBJ1-2, with TRBD1 matching over 10 bases. This CDR3 spans 17 amino acids. The germline CDR1 and CDR2 sequences are SNHLY and FYNNEI. J lost 5 bases, V lost 5 bases, and 14 bases had no gene match. CDR3 nucleotides: TGTGCCAGCAGTCCAGAAACGACAGGGGGCGCCGGGTATGGCTACACCTTC. Translating gives CASSPETTGGAGYGYTF.

The chain is built from TRBV27 and TRBJ2-3; 9 bases are a match to TRBD2. V trimming: 6 bases; J trimming: 2 bases; junction bases outside the gene matches: 9. The CDR3 loop spans 16 amino acids. The V gene's germline CDR1 is MNHEY and CDR2 SMNVEV (reference sequence). The CDR3 reads CASRPLAGSDTDTQYF. As DNA, the CDR3 is TGTGCCAGCAGGCCACTAGCGGGCTCTGACACAGATACGCAGTATTTT.

The chain combines TRBV21-1 with TRBJ1-2; the table's D call, TRBD1, has no DNA check behind it. TRBV21-1 is termed a pseudogene. This CDR3 has 17 amino acids. The CDR3 DNA follows: TGTGCCAGCAGCAAAAACCCGGACAGCCTAGGGTTTTATGGCTACACCTTC. It yields the protein CASSKNPDSLGFYGYTF.

The count of this clone is one. The chain uses TRBV13 and TRBJ1-3; unclear D gene. Germline V lookup: CDR1 PRHDT, CDR2 FYEKMQ (reference sequence). The germline V and J ends were trimmed by 2 bases and 0 bases, with 5 bases remaining between them. The CDR3 length is 14 residues. The CDR3 DNA reads as TGTGCCAGCAGCTTAACCAGCTCTGGAAACACCATATATTTT. This encodes CASSLTSSGNTIYF. The full variable domain, with the rest looked up from reference TRBV13 and TRBJ1-3, is AAGVIQSPRHLIKEKRETATLKCYPIPRHDTVYWYQQGPGQDPQFLISFYEKMQSDKGSIPDRFSAQQFSDYHSELNMSSLELGDSALYFCASSLTSSGNTIYFGEGSWLTVV.

The chain recombines TRBV18 with TRBJ2-2, with TRBD1 matching over 10 bases. The V segment lost 3 bases and the J segment 5 bases; nucleotides outside the gene matches: 6. The CDR3 covers 16 residues. Germline V gives CDR1 KGHSH, CDR2 LQKENI. The CDR3 DNA reads as TGTGCCAGCTCACCTCTCGGGACAGGGGCTACCGGGGAGCTGTTTTTT. It yields the protein CASSPLGTGATGELFF.

This clone was seen just once. The rearrangement uses TRBV7-9 and TRBJ1-5; 7 bases are a match to TRBD1. Trimming removed 3 bases from V and 2 bases from J; junction bases left unmatched: 1. The germline V gene has CDR1 SEHNR and CDR2 FQNEAQ (reference sequence). The CDR3 totals 14 residues. The CDR3 region has the DNA TGTGCCAGCAGCTTTGGACAGGGCAATCAGCCCCAGCATTTT. Residues: CASSFGQGNQPQHF.

This rearrangement joins TRBV2 to TRBJ2-7; D is uncertain. V dropped 4 bases and J dropped 1 base, with 8 bases sitting between them. The CDR3 runs to 13 residues. Per germline, CDR1 SNHLY and CDR2 FYNNEI. The CDR3, as DNA: TGTGCCAGCAGTGCGGACGGTTCCTACGAGCAGTACTTC. Residues: CASSADGSYEQYF.

This sequence joins TRBV20-1 and TRBJ1-2, with 7 bases aligning to TRBD1. The length of the CDR3 is 11 residues. Germline V gene data show CDR1 as DFQATT and CDR2 as SNEGSKA (reference sequence). V was clipped by 7 bases and J by 6 bases; unmatched bases: 5. The CDR3 loop is CSVRQGHGYTF. CDR3 in DNA: TGCAGTGTCAGACAGGGTCATGGCTACACCTTC.

The chain links TRBV6-5 to TRBJ2-1; 11 bases line up with TRBD2. J was trimmed by 9 bases and V by 5 bases; bases with no gene match: 6. The length of the CDR3 is 14 residues. CDR1 and CDR2 from the germline V gene are MNHEY and SVGAGI. This chain's CDR3 is CASSTSGGGPEQFF. The DNA of the CDR3 is TGTGCCAGCAGTACTAGCGGGGGAGGACCTGAGCAGTTCTTC.

V is TRBV4-2 and J is TRBJ2-3; TRBD2 aligns across 15 bases. There are 17 residues in the CDR3. Looked up from germline, CDR1 is LGHNA and CDR2 is YNFKEQ. V was pared by 0 bases and J by 5 bases, with 3 bases of the junction left unmatched. The CDR3, as DNA: TGTGCCAGCAGCCAAGAGATGGGACTAGCGGGAGGAGATACGCAGTATTTT. This codes for CASSQEMGLAGGDTQYF.

Turning to this clone: Distinct nucleotide sequences in the sample also encode this CDR3. The rearrangement links TRBV12-3 or TRBV12-4 to TRBJ1-2, with D hard to call. Trimming took off 3 bases at V and 2 bases at J, with 4 bases between the two ends. The length of the CDR3 is 12 residues. The CDR3 DNA follows: TGTGCCAGCAGTTTTGGGAACTATGGCTACACCTTC. Amino acids: CASSFGNYGYTF.

The rearrangement links TRBV5-1 to TRBJ1-5; 7 positions agree with TRBD1. There are 15 residues in the CDR3. Trimming took 2 bases from V and 4 from J; bases not matched to a gene: 6. CDR1 is SGHRS and CDR2 is YFSETQ in the germline V gene. Here the CDR3 DNA reads TGCGCCAGCAGCTTAACAACAGGGGAGAATCAGCCCCAGCATTTT. Amino acids: CASSLTTGENQPQHF.

The V call is TRBV3-1 (or the pseudogene TRBV3-2), the J call TRBJ2-1; D not resolved. In germline, CDR1 is LGHDT, CDR2 YNNKEL (reference sequence). Trimming removed 1 base from V and 6 bases from J, with 10 bases in between. The CDR3 runs 14 residues. CDR3 loop: CASSQASSSNEQFF. In DNA, the CDR3 is TGTGCCAGCAGCCAAGCAAGCTCAAGCAATGAGCAGTTCTTC.

This clone was seen a handful of times. The chain couples TRBV27 to TRBJ2-7; D uncertain. The V end lost 6 bases, the J end lost 0 bases, and 6 bases lay between the germline ends. The V gene's germline CDR1 is MNHEY and CDR2 SMNVEV (reference sequence). This CDR3 region has 12 residues. The CDR3 nucleotides read TGTGCCAGCAGCGACCTCTCCTACGAGCAGTACTTC. It is translated as CASSDLSYEQYF.

This clone was observed a few times. The rearrangement links TRBV5-1 to TRBJ1-6; D gene uncertain. There are 17 residues in the CDR3. V lost 5 bases and J lost 0, with 15 bases in between. Germline CDR1 and CDR2: SGHRS and YFSETQ. The CDR3 region is CASRAGEANSYNSPLHF. The CDR3 DNA reads as TGCGCCAGCAGAGCCGGGGAGGCCAACTCCTATAATTCACCCCTCCACTTT.

Here the CDR3 DNA reads TGTGCCAGCAGGACTCAGGAAAACACTGAAGCTTTCTTT. It translates to CASRTQENTEAFF. The rearrangement joins TRBV7-9 to TRBJ1-1; D is undetermined. The V gene lost 6 bases and the J gene lost 2 bases, with 10 bases spanning the gap. CDR3 size: 13 residues. Germline lookup yields CDR1 SEHNR and CDR2 FQNEAQ (reference sequence).

CDR3 nucleotides: TGTGCCAGCAGCGTAGCTCAGGGTGGCTATGGCTACACCTTC. The encoded protein is CASSVAQGGYGYTF. The V and J genes are TRBV9 and TRBJ1-2, with a weak D call TRBD1 (5 bases). The germline gives CDR1 SGDLS, CDR2 YYNGEE. The CDR3 is made up of 14 amino acids. The V and J ends lost 0 bases and 4 bases respectively, with 10 bases between them.

The chain uses TRBV7-2 and TRBJ2-1; unclear D gene. Trimming removed 0 bases at V and 10 bases at J, with 13 bases between. CDR1 is SGHTA, CDR2 FQGNSA, per germline. This CDR3 has 14 residues. CDR3 region: CASSLALLALEQFF. CDR3 nucleotide sequence: TGTGCCAGCAGCTTAGCGCTATTAGCCTTAGAGCAGTTCTTC.

The chain joins TRBV10-3 to TRBJ1-2; no firm D call. There are 13 residues in the CDR3. Trimming took 4 bases from V and 9 from J, leaving 15 bases between them. In germline, CDR1 is ENHRY, CDR2 SYGVKD. The CDR3: CAISAPALGSYTF. The DNA for the CDR3 is TGTGCCATCAGTGCCCCAGCCCTGGGGAGCTACACCTTC.

The rearrangement joins TRBV9 to TRBJ2-5; D may be TRBD1 (6 bases). V dropped 3 bases and J dropped 2 bases, with 14 bases sitting between them. The CDR3 consists of 15 residues. From germline, CDR1 is SGDLS and CDR2 YYNGEE. DNA for the CDR3: TGTGCCAGCAGCGCCCCTGGACAGATTCAAGAGACCCAGTACTTC. Amino acid sequence: CASSAPGQIQETQYF.

This chain joins TRBV19 and TRBJ1-3; no clear D gene. The CDR3 is 16 residues long. Between the trimmed V and J ends, which lost 3 bases and 0 bases, there was a span of 12 bases. Germline CDR1 and CDR2: LNHDA and SQIVND (reference sequence). CDR3 protein: CASSMWAASSGNTIYF. DNA for the CDR3: TGTGCCAGTAGTATGTGGGCGGCGAGCTCTGGAAACACCATATATTTT.

The V call is TRBV10-3, the J call TRBJ2-2; 9 nucleotides align to TRBD1. Unmatched junction bases numbered 2, after V lost 2 bases and J lost 4 bases. The germline gives CDR1 ENHRY, CDR2 SYGVKD. The CDR3 extends over 15 amino acids. CDR3 in DNA: TGTGCCATCAGTGAGATACAGGGGGCCACCGGGGAGCTGTTTTTT. It specifies CAISEIQGATGELFF.

This chain connects TRBV12-3 or TRBV12-4 to TRBJ2-5; no clear D gene. CDR3 length: 13 residues. V was clipped by 3 bases and J by 5 bases, with 10 bases between them. The CDR3 DNA reads as TGTGCCAGCAGTTTGATAAATGGTGAGACCCAGTACTTC. Its protein is CASSLINGETQYF.